This T cell receptor (beta chain) was sequenced during a study of blood T cells in healthy people across ages. Each sample yielded at least 6 million isolated PBMCs. Each sample yielded at least 5.5 micrograms of PBMC total RNA. A second PCR of roughly 7 to 11 cycles used a sample-barcoded 5' primer and a J-beta primer mix. MiXCR, applied by TCRdb to the 5' RACE reads, yields one record per CDR3 protein. The repertoire holds more than 450,000 distinct CDR3 sequences, about 28% seen once, with approximately 3.3% in the top ten. The sample holds many counts of this clonotype. This same sample was also part of a study on T cells of mothers and their children. That source adds: The study found slightly higher but non-significant overlap in related versus unrelated mother-child pairs.

Sequencing was carried out using blood. This clonotype originated in a boy aged 2 to 10 in good health.

DNA for the CDR3: TGCAGTGCTAGAGAGGCGGGAAAGTACAATGAGCAGTTCTTC. Its protein is CSAREAGKYNEQFF. The chain recombines TRBV20-1 with TRBJ2-1; a weak D match, TRBD2 (6 bases). Trimming stripped 0 bases from V and 4 bases from J, with 10 bases between. Germline-derived CDR1 and CDR2 are DFQATT and SNEGSKA (reference sequence). This CDR3 spans 14 amino acids.